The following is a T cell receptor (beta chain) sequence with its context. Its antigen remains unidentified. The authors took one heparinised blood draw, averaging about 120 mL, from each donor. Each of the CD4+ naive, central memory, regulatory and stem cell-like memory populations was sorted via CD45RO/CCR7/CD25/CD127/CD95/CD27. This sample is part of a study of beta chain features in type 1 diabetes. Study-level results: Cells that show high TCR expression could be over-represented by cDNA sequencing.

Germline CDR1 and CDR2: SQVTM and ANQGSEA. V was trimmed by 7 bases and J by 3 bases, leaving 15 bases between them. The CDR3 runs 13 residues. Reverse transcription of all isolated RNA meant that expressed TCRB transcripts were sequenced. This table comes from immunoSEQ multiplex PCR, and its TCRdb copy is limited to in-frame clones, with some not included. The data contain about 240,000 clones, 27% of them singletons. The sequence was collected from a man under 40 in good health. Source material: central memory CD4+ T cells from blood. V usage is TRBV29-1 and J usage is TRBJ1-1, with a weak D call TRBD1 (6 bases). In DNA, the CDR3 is TGCAGCGCCCTAACAGGGAGGGACACTGAAGCTTTCTTT. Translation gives CSALTGRDTEAFF.